Sequencing of this T cell receptor (beta chain) was carried out in a study of radiation and T cells in renal cell carcinoma. Per germline, CDR1 SNHLY and CDR2 FYNNEI. The CDR3 sequence is 15 residues long. Trimming at V came to 4 bases and at J to 9 bases, leaving 9 bases not matched to a gene. Sequencing was performed with immunoSEQ multiplex PCR; in TCRdb, only in-frame clones are kept and a portion is missing. The sample holds 70,000 to 90,000 clones; 80% to 90% are singletons and the top ten take 20% to 25%. Time point meaning: blood 2 weeks post-SBRT. Treatment reported: 15 Gy SBRT to primary tumor, nephrectomy 4 weeks later. Serial blood draws occurred at baseline and 2 and 4 weeks post-SBRT. Study-wide results and caveats: No pretreatment tumor biopsies were available for baseline clonotypes. Top tumor clonotypes rose in blood 2 weeks post-radiation, then contracted.

On this clone itself: The antigen remains undetermined.

Sequences were derived from blood, sampled from a patient whose treatment included radiotherapy and nephrectomy. The source is a woman in her forties or fifties with renal cell carcinoma. The chain has TRBV2 and TRBJ1-6; 7 bases are shared with TRBD1. The CDR3 coding sequence is TGTGCCAGCAGTGGTTCAAGACAGGGTAGTTCACCCCTCCACTTT. Protein: CASSGSRQGSSPLHF.